This T cell receptor (beta chain) was documented in a study of blood T cell repertoires in COVID-19. Clones were sequenced by immunoSEQ multiplex PCR, and TCRdb holds only the in-frame ones, with some missing. The sample yields roughly 380,000 clones, 81% seen once. CDR1 KGHDR and CDR2 SFDVKD come from the germline V gene. The CDR3 runs to 16 residues. The junction had 11 bases not matched to a gene; V was cut back by 8 bases and J by 4 bases. The J gene is TRBJ1-3, the V gene TRBV24-1, with 9 bases identical to TRBD1. Sample: peripheral blood. This receptor was obtained from a human donor with acute or convalescent COVID-19. The donor label of this sample is uncertain. The CDR3 DNA reads as TGTGCCACCACCACCGGGACAGGGATTTCCGGAAACACCATATATTTT. It translates to CATTTGTGISGNTIYF.